The entry below describes one T cell receptor (beta chain). What it recognizes is unknown. Terminally differentiated effector memory CD45RA+ cells were excluded from the naive CD8 cells, which were CD45RO-negative and positively selected for CCR7. The data originate from a study of shared clonotypes between healthy human individuals. Method: immunoSEQ multiplex PCR; TCRdb's copy keeps in-frame clones and lacks some. The table lists about 2,200,000 clones, 90% to 95% of them singletons, with more than 1.5% in the top ten. Regarding the study as a whole: Clonotype sharing among the donors was expected to vary with sequencing depth.

V was clipped by 0 bases and J by 8 bases, with 17 bases between them. The CDR3 has 16 amino acids. The germline V gene encodes CDR1 MNHEY and CDR2 SMNVEV (reference sequence). The sequence was collected from a man aged 18 to 29 in good health. Some clones in this sample may be carry-over from other donors' samples. This chain uses TRBV27 with TRBJ2-1; maybe TRBD2 (6 bases). Sequencing was done on a sample of naive CD8+ T cells from PBMCs. For the CDR3, the DNA is TGTGCCAGCAGTTTATCTGGGTTTAGCGGTATGTATGAGCAGTTCTTC. It codes for CASSLSGFSGMYEQFF.